The TCR beta chain under discussion was sequenced for a study of cytomegalovirus exposure and HLA in healthy donors. The primer mix had 60 Vbeta and 13 Jbeta primers. Sequencing was performed with immunoSEQ multiplex PCR; in TCRdb, only in-frame clones are kept and a portion is missing. The table lists 160,000 or so clones, around four fifths of them singletons. This clone came up once. No antigen is known for it. J was trimmed by 7 bases and V by 5 bases; bases with no gene match: 12. The CDR3 extends over 16 amino acids. Germline CDR1 SSHAT, CDR2 FNYEAQ (reference sequence). Study-wide results and limits: Reports state that TCR beta sequences accurately predicted most subjects' HLA-A and HLA-B alleles. A later analysis reportedly found fewer N-insertions in an Asian-associated ancestry cluster than the approximately 660-donor mean.

V gene TRBV7-7 combines with J gene TRBJ2-1; 9 positions match TRBD2. Sequencing used PBMCs. The receptor's source is a woman aged 45-65 years in good health and CMV-seronegative. CDR3 protein: CASSPGLLRGGNEQFF. Written as DNA, the CDR3 is TGTGCCAGCAGCCCAGGGCTCTTGCGGGGGGGGAATGAGCAGTTCTTC.